In its sample, the clone carrying this T cell receptor beta chain was seen a few times. These data belong to a study of T cells in localized non-small cell lung cancer. Sequenced by immunoSEQ multiplex PCR; TCRdb stores in-frame clones only, minus some. This table holds approximately 30,000 clones, about 88% found once. The clonotype originates from a woman between 35 and 70 years old with stage I lung adenocarcinoma. The specimen was peripheral blood, collected before any cancer treatment.

CDR3 protein: CASSGQGRQPQHF. The CDR3 DNA is TGTGCCAGCAGCGGACAGGGACGCCAGCCCCAGCATTTT. The chain is built from TRBV7-9 and TRBJ1-5; 8 bases map to TRBD1. The CDR3 has 13 residues. The germline CDR1 and CDR2 sequences are SEHNR and FQNEAQ (reference sequence). The V gene end was trimmed by 5 bases and the J gene end by 7 bases; junction bases not matched to a gene: 4.